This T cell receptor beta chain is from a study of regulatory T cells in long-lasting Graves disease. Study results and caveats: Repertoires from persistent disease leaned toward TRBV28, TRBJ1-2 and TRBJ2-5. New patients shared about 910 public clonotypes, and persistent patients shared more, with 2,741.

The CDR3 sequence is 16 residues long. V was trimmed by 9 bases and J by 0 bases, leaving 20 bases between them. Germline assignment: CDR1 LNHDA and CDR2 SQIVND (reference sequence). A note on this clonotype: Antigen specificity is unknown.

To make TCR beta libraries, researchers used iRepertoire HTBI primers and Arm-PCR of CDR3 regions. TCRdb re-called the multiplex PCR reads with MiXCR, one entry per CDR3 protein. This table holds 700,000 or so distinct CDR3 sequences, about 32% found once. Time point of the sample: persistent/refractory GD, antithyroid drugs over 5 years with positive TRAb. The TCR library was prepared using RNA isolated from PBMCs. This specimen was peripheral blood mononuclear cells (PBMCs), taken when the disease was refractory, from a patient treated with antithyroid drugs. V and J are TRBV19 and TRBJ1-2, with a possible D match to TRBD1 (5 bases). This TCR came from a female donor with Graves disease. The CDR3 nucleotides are TGTGCCAGCACTTCAGGGAGAGCGACTTCTAACTATGGCTACACCTTC. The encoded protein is CASTSGRATSNYGYTF. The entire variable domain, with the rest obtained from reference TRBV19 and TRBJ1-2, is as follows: DGGITQSPKYLFRKEGQNVTLSCEQNLNHDAMYWYRQDPGQGLRLIYYSQIVNDFQKGDIAEGYSVSREKKESFPLTVTSAQKNPTAFYLCASTSGRATSNYGYTFGSGTRLTVV.